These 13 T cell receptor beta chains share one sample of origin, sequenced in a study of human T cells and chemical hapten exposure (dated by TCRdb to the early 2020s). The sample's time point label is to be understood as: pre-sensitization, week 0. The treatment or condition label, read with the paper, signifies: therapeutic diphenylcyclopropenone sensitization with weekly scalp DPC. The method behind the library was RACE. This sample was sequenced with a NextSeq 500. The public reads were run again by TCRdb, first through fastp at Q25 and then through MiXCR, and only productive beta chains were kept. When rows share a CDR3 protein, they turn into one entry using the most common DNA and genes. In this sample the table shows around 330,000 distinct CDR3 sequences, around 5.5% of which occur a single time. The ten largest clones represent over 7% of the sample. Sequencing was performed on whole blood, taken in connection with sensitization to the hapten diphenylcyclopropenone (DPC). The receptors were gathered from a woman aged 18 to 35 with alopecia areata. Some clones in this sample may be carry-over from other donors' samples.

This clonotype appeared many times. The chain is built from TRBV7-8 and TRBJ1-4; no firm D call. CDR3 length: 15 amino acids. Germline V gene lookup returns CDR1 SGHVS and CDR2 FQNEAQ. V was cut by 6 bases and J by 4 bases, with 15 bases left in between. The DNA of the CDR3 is TGTGCCAGCAGTTCCGGTTCTGGGAGTAATGAAAAACTGTTTTTT. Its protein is CASSSGSGSNEKLFF. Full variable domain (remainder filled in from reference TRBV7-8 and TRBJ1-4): GAGVSQSPRYKVAKRGQDVALRCDPISGHVSLFWYQQALGQGPEFLTYFQNEAQLDKSGLPSDRFFAERPEGSVSTLKIQRTQQEDSAVYLCASSSGSGSNEKLFFGSGTQLSVL.

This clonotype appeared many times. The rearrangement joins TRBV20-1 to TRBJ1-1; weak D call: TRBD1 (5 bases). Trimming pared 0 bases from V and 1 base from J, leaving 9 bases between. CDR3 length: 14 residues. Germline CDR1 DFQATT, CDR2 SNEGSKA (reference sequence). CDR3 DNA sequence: TGCAGTGCTAGAGATCAGGGAAGGAACACTGAAGCTTTCTTT. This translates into CSARDQGRNTEAFF.

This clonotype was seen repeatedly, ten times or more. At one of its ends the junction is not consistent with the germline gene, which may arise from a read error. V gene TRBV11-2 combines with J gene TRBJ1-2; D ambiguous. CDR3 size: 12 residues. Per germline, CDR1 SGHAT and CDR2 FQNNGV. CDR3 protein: CASSLVAATLLF. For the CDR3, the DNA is TGTGCCAGCAGCTTAGTGGCCGCCACCCTGCTCTTC.

The CDR3 nucleotides are TGTGCCAGCAGTTTAACAGGGAACTCTGGAAACACCATATATTTT. Protein sequence: CASSLTGNSGNTIYF. The rearrangement joins TRBV12-3 or TRBV12-4 to TRBJ1-3, with D tentatively TRBD1 (6 bases). The CDR3 sequence is 15 residues long. V lost 2 bases, J lost 0 bases, and 8 bases lay in between.

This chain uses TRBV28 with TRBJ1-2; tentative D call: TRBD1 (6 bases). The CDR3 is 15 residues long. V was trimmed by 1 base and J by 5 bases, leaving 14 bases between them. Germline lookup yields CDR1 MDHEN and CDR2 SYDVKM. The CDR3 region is CASSLSGEGQYGYTF. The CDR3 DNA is TGTGCCAGCAGTTTATCAGGGGAAGGGCAATATGGCTACACCTTC.

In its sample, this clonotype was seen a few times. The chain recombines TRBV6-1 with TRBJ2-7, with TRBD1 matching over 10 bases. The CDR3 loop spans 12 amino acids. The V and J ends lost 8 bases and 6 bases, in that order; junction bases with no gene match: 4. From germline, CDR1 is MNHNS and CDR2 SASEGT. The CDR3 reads CASLRDRGEQYF. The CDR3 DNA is TGTGCCAGCCTAAGGGACAGGGGCGAGCAGTACTTC.

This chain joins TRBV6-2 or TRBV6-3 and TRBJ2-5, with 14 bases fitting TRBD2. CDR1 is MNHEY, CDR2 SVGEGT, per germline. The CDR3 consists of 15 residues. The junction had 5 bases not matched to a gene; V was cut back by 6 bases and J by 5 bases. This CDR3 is CASRRGLAGVETQYF. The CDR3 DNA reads TGTGCCAGCAGGCGGGGACTAGCGGGGGTTGAGACCCAGTACTTC.

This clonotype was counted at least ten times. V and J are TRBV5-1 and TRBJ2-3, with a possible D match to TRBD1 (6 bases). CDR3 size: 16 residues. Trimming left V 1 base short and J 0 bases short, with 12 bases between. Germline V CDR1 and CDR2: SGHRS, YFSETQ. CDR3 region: CASSLTGRTSTDTQYF. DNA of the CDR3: TGCGCCAGCAGCTTGACAGGGCGGACTAGCACAGATACGCAGTATTTT.

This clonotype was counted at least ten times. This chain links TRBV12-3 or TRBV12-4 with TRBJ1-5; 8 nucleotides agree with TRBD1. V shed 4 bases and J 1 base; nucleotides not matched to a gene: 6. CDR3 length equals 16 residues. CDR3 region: CASSSRTGRSNQPQHF. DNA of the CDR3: TGTGCCAGCAGTTCCCGGACAGGGAGAAGCAATCAGCCCCAGCATTTT.

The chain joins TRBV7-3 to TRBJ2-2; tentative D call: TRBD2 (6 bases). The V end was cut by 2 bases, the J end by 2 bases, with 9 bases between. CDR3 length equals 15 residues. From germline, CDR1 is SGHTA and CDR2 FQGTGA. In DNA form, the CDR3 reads TGTGCCAGCAGCTTAGGAGGGGTAAACACCGGGGAGCTGTTTTTT. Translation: CASSLGGVNTGELFF.

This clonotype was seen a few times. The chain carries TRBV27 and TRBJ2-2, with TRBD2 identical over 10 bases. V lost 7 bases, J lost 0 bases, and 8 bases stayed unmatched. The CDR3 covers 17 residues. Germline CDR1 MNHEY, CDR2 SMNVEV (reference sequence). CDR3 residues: CASKGASGGTNTGELFF. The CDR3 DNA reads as TGTGCCAGCAAGGGGGCTAGCGGGGGTACGAACACCGGGGAGCTGTTTTTT.

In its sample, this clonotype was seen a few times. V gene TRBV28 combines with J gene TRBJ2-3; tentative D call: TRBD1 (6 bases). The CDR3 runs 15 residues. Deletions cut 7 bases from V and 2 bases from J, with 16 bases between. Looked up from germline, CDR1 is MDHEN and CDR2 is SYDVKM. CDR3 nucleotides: TGTGCCAGCAAACCTTGGACAGAGATCACAGATACGCAGTATTTT. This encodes CASKPWTEITDTQYF.

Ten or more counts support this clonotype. DNA for the CDR3: TGCAGCGCCCAGGACAGACGGCGGGAAAAACTGTTTTTT. Amino acids: CSAQDRRREKLFF. The genes are TRBV29-1 and TRBJ1-4; TRBD1 is a possible D gene (6 bases). This CDR3 comprises 13 residues. Looked up from germline, CDR1 is SQVTM and CDR2 is ANQGSEA. Between the trimmed V and J ends, which lost 7 bases and 8 bases, there was a span of 17 bases.